A single sample is the source of the 18 T cell receptor beta chains below, sequenced in a study of beta chain features in type 1 diabetes. Whole-study findings and limits: Within each of all four CD4+ subsets, Type 1 diabetes patients had TCRB CDR3s that were moderately but significantly shorter.

The study reverse transcribed the entire isolated RNA, so it sequenced expressed TCRB transcripts. Clones were sequenced by immunoSEQ multiplex PCR, and TCRdb holds only the in-frame ones, with some missing. The table includes tens of thousands of clones, 66% detected once. The antigens of these receptors remain unknown. The sample taken for sequencing was Tregs from blood. These receptors came from a woman aged 18 to 35 with type 1 diabetes.

This clone was detected a few times. The rearrangement joins TRBV10-2 to TRBJ2-3, with TRBD2 matching over 11 bases. Trimming removed 8 bases from V and 5 bases from J; junction bases left unmatched: 6. The CDR3 has 14 residues. CDR1 and CDR2 (germline): WSHSY, SAAADI. The CDR3 region is CASYSGGAGDTQYF. CDR3 coding DNA: TGCGCCAGCTATAGCGGGGGGGCCGGAGATACGCAGTATTTT.

This chain uses TRBV7-9 with TRBJ2-7; D not resolved. Trimming removed 1 base at V and 9 bases at J, with 13 bases between. Germline CDR1 is SEHNR and CDR2 is FQNEAQ (reference sequence). The CDR3 has 13 residues. The CDR3 spells CASSLDSTSVQYF. The CDR3 DNA sequence: TGTGCCAGCAGCTTAGACAGTACATCGGTGCAGTACTTC.

This clone was counted a single time. The chain joins TRBV2 to TRBJ1-4; unclear D gene. V was clipped by 4 bases and J by 8 bases, with 8 bases between them. The CDR3 contains 12 residues. Germline V lookup: CDR1 SNHLY, CDR2 FYNNEI. The CDR3, as DNA: TGTGCCAGCAGTGTGGTAGCCGAAAAACTGTTTTTT. It yields the protein CASSVVAEKLFF. Looking up the rest from reference TRBV2 and TRBJ1-4 gives the full variable domain: EPEVTQTPSHQVTQMGQEVILRCVPISNHLYFYWYRQILGQKVEFLVSFYNNEISEKSEIFDDQFSVERPDGSNFTLKIRSTKLEDSAMYFCASSVVAEKLFFGSGTQLSVL.

This clone has a handful of counts. The chain has TRBV18 and TRBJ2-7; 7 bases match TRBD1. V was clipped by 3 bases and J by 2 bases; unmatched bases: 4. The CDR3 is 14 residues long. Germline CDR1 KGHSH, CDR2 LQKENI. The CDR3 nucleotides read TGTGCCAGCTCACCTCCGGACAGGACCTACGAGCAGTACTTC. This translates into CASSPPDRTYEQYF.

The chain uses TRBV7-2 and TRBJ2-5; D may be TRBD2 (7 bases). Trimming removed 1 base from V and 3 bases from J, with 15 bases in between. CDR1 SGHTA and CDR2 FQGNSA come from the germline V gene. CDR3 length: 16 amino acids. The CDR3 loop is CASSLGAGQRKETQYF. The CDR3 nucleotides are TGTGCCAGCAGCTTAGGAGCGGGACAAAGAAAAGAGACCCAGTACTTC.

The chain employs TRBV9 and TRBJ2-3; 8 nucleotides agree with TRBD2. J lost 2 bases, V lost 2 bases, and 4 bases had no gene match. The V gene's germline CDR1 is SGDLS and CDR2 YYNGEE. The CDR3 contains 15 residues. In DNA form, the CDR3 reads TGTGCCAGCAGCGTCGGAGCGGGGGACACAGATACGCAGTATTTT. It codes for CASSVGAGDTDTQYF.

The V call is TRBV7-2, the J call TRBJ2-1, with D possibly matching TRBD1 (6 bases). CDR1 and CDR2 (germline): SGHTA, FQGNSA. The CDR3 contains 15 residues. The V and J ends lost 5 bases and 7 bases respectively, with 18 bases between them. The DNA of the CDR3 is TGTGCCAGCAGCGTCCGCTTGACAGGTAGAAATGAGCAGTTCTTC. Protein product: CASSVRLTGRNEQFF. Together with reference TRBV7-2 and TRBJ2-1, the CDR3 gives the full variable domain: GAGVSQSPSNKVTEKGKDVELRCDPISGHTALYWYRQSLGQGLEFLIYFQGNSAPDKSGLPSDRFSAERTGGSVSTLTIQRTQQEDSAVYLCASSVRLTGRNEQFFGPGTRLTVL.

This rearrangement joins TRBV19 to TRBJ2-7, with TRBD2 matching over 13 bases. CDR1 is LNHDA, CDR2 SQIVND, per germline (reference sequence). The CDR3 consists of 15 residues. V gave up 5 bases and J gave up 2 bases; unmatched junction bases: 3. The CDR3 spells CASSSLAGGTYEQYF. CDR3 in DNA: TGTGCCAGTAGTTCACTAGCGGGGGGGACCTACGAGCAGTACTTC.

V gene TRBV15 combines with J gene TRBJ1-2; unclear D gene. Between the trimmed V and J ends, which lost 3 bases and 3 bases, there was a span of 11 bases. The CDR3 sequence is 14 residues long. The germline V gene encodes CDR1 LNHNV and CDR2 YYDKDF (reference sequence). The CDR3 DNA sequence: TGTGCCACCAGCAGTTTAAGGAGTGACTATGGCTACACCTTC. It translates to CATSSLRSDYGYTF.

This clone was detected a few times. The chain combines TRBV19 with TRBJ2-1; TRBD2 agrees at 9 bases. With 10 bases clipped from V and 0 bases from J, the junction kept 7 bases outside the gene matches. Germline assignment: CDR1 LNHDA and CDR2 SQIVND (reference sequence). The CDR3 sequence is 15 residues long. The CDR3 DNA sequence: TGTGCCATTCACCCGGGACTAGCCTCCTACAATGAGCAGTTCTTC. Encoded protein: CAIHPGLASYNEQFF.

There are a few counts of this clone. The chain links TRBV19 to TRBJ1-1; D may be TRBD1 (6 bases). The CDR3 covers 17 residues. Per the germline V gene, CDR1 is LNHDA and CDR2 is SQIVND (reference sequence). V lost 2 bases and J 0 bases, leaving 16 bases between the germline ends. The CDR3 region has the DNA TGTGCCAGTAGTATAACGGCAGGGGTCTCGCTGAACACTGAAGCTTTCTTT. Translation: CASSITAGVSLNTEAFF.

This chain connects TRBV12-5 to TRBJ1-1; D remains ambiguous. In germline, CDR1 is LGHNT, CDR2 FRNRAP. The CDR3 has 14 amino acids. V was clipped by 2 bases and J by 6 bases, with 13 bases between them. The CDR3, as DNA: TGTGCTAGTGGTTTGTGGCCGGGGAGGGCTGAAGCTTTCTTT. Its protein product is CASGLWPGRAEAFF.

The rearrangement links TRBV7-2 to TRBJ2-1, with 9 bases identical to TRBD1. The ends lost 5 bases at V and 8 bases at J; junction bases unmatched: 10. Germline CDR1 SGHTA, CDR2 FQGNSA. This CDR3 spans 15 amino acids. The CDR3 nucleotides are TGTGCCAGCAGCATAAGACAGGGGGGGTACCATGAGCAGTTCTTC. Protein product: CASSIRQGGYHEQFF.

This chain uses TRBV19 with TRBJ2-2; a weak D match, TRBD2 (6 bases). From germline, CDR1 is LNHDA and CDR2 SQIVND (reference sequence). CDR3 length equals 15 residues. The V and J ends lost 4 bases and 3 bases respectively, with 12 bases between them. The CDR3 spells CASSTHPGDTGELFF. The CDR3, as DNA: TGTGCCAGTAGTACCCATCCGGGGGACACCGGGGAGCTGTTTTTT.

This clone was seen a single time. The genes are TRBV28 and TRBJ1-5; TRBD1 is a possible D gene (6 bases). V lost 3 bases and J lost 2, with 8 bases in between. This CDR3 has 14 amino acids. CDR1 is MDHEN and CDR2 is SYDVKM in the germline V gene. The DNA for the CDR3 is TGTGCCAGCAGTTTGGCAGGGGGCAATCAGCCCCAGCATTTT. It specifies CASSLAGGNQPQHF.

By share of the sample, this clone is medium-sized. The chain couples TRBV4-3 to TRBJ1-4; 10 nucleotides align to TRBD1. Germline V gives CDR1 LGHNA, CDR2 YSLEER. The CDR3 has 22 residues. V lost 0 bases and J lost 3; bases outside the gene matches: 19. CDR3 nucleotides: TGCGCCAGCAGCCAAGACCATCCCTACAACGGACAGGGGGATTCGGCTAATGAAAAACTGTTTTTT. Translation: CASSQDHPYNGQGDSANEKLFF.

This chain links TRBV12-5 with TRBJ2-2; tentative D call: TRBD2 (6 bases). The germline V and J ends were trimmed by 5 bases and 0 bases, with 16 bases remaining between them. Germline loops: CDR1 LGHNT, CDR2 FRNRAP. The CDR3 is made up of 17 amino acids. CDR3 amino acids: CASGPLGGYANTGELFF. CDR3 in DNA: TGTGCTAGTGGTCCTCTCGGAGGGTACGCGAACACCGGGGAGCTGTTTTTT.

The V gene is TRBV5-1, the J gene TRBJ2-7; D gene ambiguous. V was cut by 0 bases and J by 3 bases, with 19 bases left in between. Germline assignment: CDR1 SGHRS and CDR2 YFSETQ. This CDR3 region has 17 residues. The CDR3 loop is CASSLARASLLNYEQYF. In DNA, the CDR3 is TGCGCCAGCAGCTTGGCCCGAGCTTCTTTGTTGAACTACGAGCAGTACTTC.